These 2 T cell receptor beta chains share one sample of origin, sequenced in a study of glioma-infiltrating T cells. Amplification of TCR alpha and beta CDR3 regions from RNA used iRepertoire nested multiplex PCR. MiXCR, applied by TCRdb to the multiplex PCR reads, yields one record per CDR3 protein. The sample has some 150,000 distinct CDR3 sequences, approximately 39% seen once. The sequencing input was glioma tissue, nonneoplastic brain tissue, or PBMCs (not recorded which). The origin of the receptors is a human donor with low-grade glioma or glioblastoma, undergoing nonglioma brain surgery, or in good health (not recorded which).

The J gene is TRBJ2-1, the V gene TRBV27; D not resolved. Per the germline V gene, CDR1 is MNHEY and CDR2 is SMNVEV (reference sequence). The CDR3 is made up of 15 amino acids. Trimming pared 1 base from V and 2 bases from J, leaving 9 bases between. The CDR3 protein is CASSLYGPAYNEQFF. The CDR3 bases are TGTGCCAGCAGTTTATACGGGCCCGCCTACAATGAGCAGTTCTTC.

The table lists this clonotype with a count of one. The CDR3 region is CASSYPDGHTYYEQYF. DNA of the CDR3: TGTGCCAGCAGTTACCCCGACGGCCACACTTACTACGAGCAGTACTTC. The J gene is TRBJ2-7, the V gene TRBV6-2 or TRBV6-3; unclear D gene. Trimming stripped 2 bases from V and 3 bases from J, with 17 bases between. The CDR3 has 16 residues. Germline-derived CDR1 and CDR2 are MNHEY and SVGEGT.